This TCR beta chain was sequenced for a study of shared clonotypes between healthy human individuals. Study-wide findings and caveats: Represented diversity (both genetic and exposure-history) was limited by the small number of donors. Sampling included only blood; tissue repertoires likely differ. Some clonotypes were shared by all four sorted-subset donors, while others were not shared. The non-shared ones had lower generation probabilities than the shared ones.

CDR1 is MDHEN and CDR2 is SYDVKM in the germline V gene. Deletions cut 2 bases from V and 2 bases from J, with 10 bases between. The CDR3 sequence is 15 residues long. Details on this clone: Antigen unknown.

Sequencing used immunoSEQ multiplex PCR; TCRdb keeps in-frame clones, though not all of them. In the table there are roughly 2.6 million clones, roughly nine tenths of which are singletons. The chain couples TRBV28 to TRBJ1-5; D not resolved. The sequencing input was naive CD4+ T cells sorted from blood. Specified subset: CD45RA+ positively selected. The clonotype originates from a man aged 18 to 29 in good health. Written as DNA, the CDR3 is TGTGCCAGCAGTTTAGCGCTCGGGGGCAATCAGCCCCAGCATTTT. The encoded protein is CASSLALGGNQPQHF.